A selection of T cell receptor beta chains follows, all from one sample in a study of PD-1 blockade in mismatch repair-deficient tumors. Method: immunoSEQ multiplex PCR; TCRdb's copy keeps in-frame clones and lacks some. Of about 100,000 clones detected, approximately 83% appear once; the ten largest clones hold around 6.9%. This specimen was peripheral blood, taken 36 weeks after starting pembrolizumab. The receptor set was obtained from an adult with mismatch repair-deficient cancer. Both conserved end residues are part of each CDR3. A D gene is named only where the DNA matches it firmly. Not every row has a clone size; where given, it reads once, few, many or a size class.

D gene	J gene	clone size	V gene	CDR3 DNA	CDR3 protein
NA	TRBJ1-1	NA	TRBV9	TGTGCCAGCAGCGTAGGCCCAGAGGGCACTGAAGCTTTCTTT	CASSVGPEGTEAFF
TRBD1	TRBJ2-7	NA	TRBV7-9	TGTGCCAGCAGCTCCGACAGGGGAGCCCCGTACTTC	CASSSDRGAPYF
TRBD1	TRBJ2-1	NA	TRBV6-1	TGTGCCAGCTCATCTTGGACAGGGGACTACAATGAGCAGTTCTTC	CASSSWTGDYNEQFF
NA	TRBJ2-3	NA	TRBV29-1	TGCAGCGTTGAATACTCGGCGCCTGGGGACACAGATACGCAGTATTTT	CSVEYSAPGDTDTQYF
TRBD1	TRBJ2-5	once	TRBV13	TGTGCCAGCAGCTTAAGGGGGCTTCGGGAGACCCAGTACTTC	CASSLRGLRETQYF
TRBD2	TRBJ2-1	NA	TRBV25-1	TGTGCCAGCAGGACTAGCGGGAGCAATGAGCAGTTCTTC	CASRTSGSNEQFF
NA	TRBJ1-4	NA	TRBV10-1	TGCGCCAGCAGTGGACGAACAGGCCCGGAGGAAAAACTGTTTTTT	CASSGRTGPEEKLFF
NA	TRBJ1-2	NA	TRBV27	TGTGCCAGCAAAGGCGGGGGTTTGGGAACTAACTATGGCTACACCTTC	CASKGGGLGTNYGYTF
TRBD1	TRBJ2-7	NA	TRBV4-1	TGCGCCAGCAGCCAATCGGGGACAGGGAGGTTCGAGCAGTACTTC	CASSQSGTGRFEQYF
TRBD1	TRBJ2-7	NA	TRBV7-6	TGTGCCAGCAGCTCCCGGGACAGCAGATACGAGCAGTACTTC	CASSSRDSRYEQYF
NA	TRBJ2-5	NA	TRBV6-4	TGTGCCAGCAGATGGGACCAACAAGAGACCCAGTACTTC	CASRWDQQETQYF
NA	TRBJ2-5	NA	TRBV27	TGTGCCAGCAGTTTATGGGGGTCCCAAGAGACCCAGTACTTC	CASSLWGSQETQYF
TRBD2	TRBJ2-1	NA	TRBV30	TGTGCCTGGAGGGCCGGGACTAGCGGGTACAATGAGCAGTTCTTC	CAWRAGTSGYNEQFF
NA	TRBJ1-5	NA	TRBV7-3	TGTGCCAGCAGCGAGGGACTGAGCAATCAGCCCCAGCATTTT	CASSEGLSNQPQHF
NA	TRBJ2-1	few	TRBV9	TGTGCCAGCACCCCCGACAGCTCCTACAATGAGCAGTTCTTC	CASTPDSSYNEQFF
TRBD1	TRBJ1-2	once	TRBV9	TGTGCCAGCAGCGGACAGGGCTCTGCCTATGGCTACACCTTC	CASSGQGSAYGYTF
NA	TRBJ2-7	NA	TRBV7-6	TGTGCCAGCAGCTTAAGGGCAGGGAACAACGAGCAGTACTTC	CASSLRAGNNEQYF
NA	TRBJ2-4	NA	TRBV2	TGTGCCAGCAGCGACACTAGGACCAAAAACATTCAGTACTTC	CASSDTRTKNIQYF
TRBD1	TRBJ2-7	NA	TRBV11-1	TGTGCCAGCAGCCCCCGGGACAGGGGACGGTACGAGCAGTACTTC	CASSPRDRGRYEQYF
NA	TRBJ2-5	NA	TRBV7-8	TGTGCCAGCAGCTTAGCGGTAGGCGGTGAGACCCAGTACTTC	CASSLAVGGETQYF
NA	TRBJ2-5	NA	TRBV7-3	TGTGCCAGCAGCTTAAATGAAGGGGAGACCCAGTACTTC	CASSLNEGETQYF
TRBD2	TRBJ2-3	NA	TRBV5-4	TGTGCCAGCAGCTTGCTGACTAGCGGGGGCACAGATACGCAGTATTTT	CASSLLTSGGTDTQYF
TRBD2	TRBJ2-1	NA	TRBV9	TGTGCCAGCAGCGTTCCGGGACTAGCGACTTACCCAGAGAATGAGCAGTTCTTC	CASSVPGLATYPENEQFF
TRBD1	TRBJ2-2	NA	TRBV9	TGTGCCAGCGGTACAGGGGGGAGATCCGGGGAGCTGTTTTTT	CASGTGGRSGELFF
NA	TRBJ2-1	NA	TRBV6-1	TGTGCCAGCAGTGAAAGGGTAGAGCAGTTCTTC	CASSERVEQFF
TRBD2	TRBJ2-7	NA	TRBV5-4	TGTGCCAGCAGCTTGGTGCGAATCGGGACTAGCGGAACCTACGAGCAGTACTTC	CASSLVRIGTSGTYEQYF
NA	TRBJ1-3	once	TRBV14	TGTGCCAGCAGCCAGGCCGTCGGCTCTGGAAACACCATATATTTT	CASSQAVGSGNTIYF
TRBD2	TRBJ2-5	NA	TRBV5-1	TGCGCCAGCAGCATCCTGCCGGGGGGGGAGACCCAGTACTTC	CASSILPGGETQYF
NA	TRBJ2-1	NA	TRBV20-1	TGCAGTGCTAGGAGGGATAATGAGCAGTTCTTC	CSARRDNEQFF
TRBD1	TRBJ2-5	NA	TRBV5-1	TGCGCCAGCAGCTTGGATGGGACAGGGCGTGAGGAGACCCAGTACTTC	CASSLDGTGREETQYF
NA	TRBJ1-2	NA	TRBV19	TGTGCCAGTAGTATGGGTCGGGGGGTGTACGATGGCTACACCTTC	CASSMGRGVYDGYTF
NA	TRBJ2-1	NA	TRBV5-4	TGTGCCAGCAGCTCTCAAAGTAGAAATGAGCAGTTCTTC	CASSSQSRNEQFF
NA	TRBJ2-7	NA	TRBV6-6	TGTGCCAGCCTGGATGGCGGTGTGGGTAGGGAGCAGTACTTC	CASLDGGVGREQYF
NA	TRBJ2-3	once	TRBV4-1	TGCGCCAGCAGCCAAGGGGGGACGGGAGACACAGATACGCAGTATTTT	CASSQGGTGDTDTQYF
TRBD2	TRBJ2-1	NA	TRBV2	TGTGCCGGACTAGCGGGAGGGAGCAATGAGCAGTTCTTC	CAGLAGGSNEQFF
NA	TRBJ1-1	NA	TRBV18	TGTGCCAGCTCCCGAAAAGGGTCGGGGGGTAACACTGAAGCTTTCTTT	CASSRKGSGGNTEAFF
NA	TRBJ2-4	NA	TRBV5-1	TGCGCCAGCAGCTACTGGGACTCGCCGTTGGCCAAAAACATTCAGTACTTC	CASSYWDSPLAKNIQYF